This T cell receptor (beta chain) was found in a study of Graves' ophthalmopathy and Graves' hyperthyroidism. Findings of the study overall: Most thyroid clonotypes expanded beyond 0.001 frequency were also found in blood.

The CDR3 has 15 residues. Germline V lookup: CDR1 SSHAT, CDR2 FNYEAQ (reference sequence). RNA transcripts were the template, and TCR beta CDR3 regions were amplified from them. Second-round multiplex PCR came after a first-round RT-PCR that employed HTBI primers. Each CDR3 protein gets one entry after TCRdb re-called the multiplex PCR reads with MiXCR. The repertoire holds roughly 410,000 distinct CDR3 sequences, with just over 15% as singletons. This clonotype was seen repeatedly, ten times or more. The antigen is not known. Relative to the germline gene, one junction end is altered; a read error may explain this. Isolation of PBMCs was performed using 9 to 10 ml of fresh peripheral blood.

Sequenced material: peripheral blood. This sequence was found in a woman aged 18-30 years with stable Graves' hyperthyroidism. The chain has TRBV7-7 and TRBJ2-5; 8 nucleotides line up with TRBD2. CDR3 region: CASSPSSGGQETQYF. The DNA for the CDR3 is TGTGCTAGCAGTCCGTCGAGCGGGGGCCAAGAGACCCAGTACTTC.